Listed here are 5 T cell receptor beta chains from one sample, sequenced in a study of blood T cell repertoires in COVID-19. The data were produced by immunoSEQ multiplex PCR, yet TCRdb's version contains in-frame clones alone and is incomplete. Of 150,000 to 200,000 clones in the sample, approximately 73% are singletons; the top ten hold roughly a sixth. Material for sequencing was PBMCs or T cells enriched from blood (not recorded which). These receptors were collected from a woman between 50 and 59 years old with acute COVID-19.

V usage is TRBV3-1 (or the pseudogene TRBV3-2) and J usage is TRBJ1-3; 7 bases fit TRBD1. CDR3 size: 15 residues. V shed 5 bases and J 4 bases; nucleotides not matched to a gene: 8. Germline V gene lookup returns CDR1 LGHDT and CDR2 YNNKEL (reference sequence). The CDR3 region is CASSFSRGSGNTIYF. As DNA, the CDR3 is TGTGCCAGCAGCTTTTCCAGGGGGTCAGGAAACACCATATATTTT.

This clone was counted only a few times. The same CDR3 is also encoded by other DNA sequences in this sample. This chain connects TRBV5-1 to TRBJ1-5, with 7 bases lining up with TRBD1. CDR3 length: 14 residues. Germline CDR1 and CDR2: SGHRS and YFSETQ. Trimming took 1 base from V and 4 from J; bases not matched to a gene: 2. The CDR3 DNA reads as TGCGCCAGCAGCTTGACAGGGGTGAATCAGCCCCAGCATTTT. Its translation is CASSLTGVNQPQHF.

V usage is TRBV5-1 and J usage is TRBJ1-5; D may be TRBD1 (6 bases). The CDR3 totals 14 residues. V dropped 5 bases and J dropped 1 base, with 10 bases sitting between them. CDR1 SGHRS and CDR2 YFSETQ come from the germline V gene. CDR3 coding DNA: TGCGCCAGCAGTCCAGGGGCGAGCAATCAGCCCCAGCATTTT. It specifies CASSPGASNQPQHF.

The V and J genes are TRBV2 and TRBJ1-2, with a weak D call TRBD1 (5 bases). Trimming left V 2 bases short and J 8 bases short, with 18 bases between. From germline, CDR1 is SNHLY and CDR2 FYNNEI. The CDR3 has 15 residues. The CDR3 DNA follows: TGTGCCAGCAGTGAACGTCCAGGGTTAGTCTCCGGCTACACCTTC. It encodes CASSERPGLVSGYTF.

DNA of the CDR3: TGTGCCAGCAGACGGACAGGGTCGAACACTGAAGCTTTCTTT. Protein: CASRRTGSNTEAFF. V usage is TRBV25-1 and J usage is TRBJ1-1, with TRBD1 matching 8 bases. The germline V gene encodes CDR1 MGHDK and CDR2 SYGVNS. J was trimmed by 1 base and V by 6 bases; bases with no gene match: 4. There are 14 residues in the CDR3.